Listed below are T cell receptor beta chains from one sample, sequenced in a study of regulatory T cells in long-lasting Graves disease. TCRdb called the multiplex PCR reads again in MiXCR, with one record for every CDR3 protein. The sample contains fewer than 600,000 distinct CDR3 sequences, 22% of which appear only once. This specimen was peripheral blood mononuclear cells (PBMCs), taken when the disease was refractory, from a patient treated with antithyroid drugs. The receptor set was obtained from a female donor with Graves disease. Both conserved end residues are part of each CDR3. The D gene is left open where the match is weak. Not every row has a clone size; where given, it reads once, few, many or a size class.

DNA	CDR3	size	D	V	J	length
TGTGCCAGCAGCTTAGAGTCACCGAGAGCCGCGAGCACCGGGGAGCTGTTTTTT	CASSLESPRAASTGELFF	.	.	TRBV7-2	TRBJ2-2	18
TGTGCCAGCAGCGCCTTTATGGAGGGAGAGCAGTACTTC	CASSAFMEGEQYF	many	.	TRBV9	TRBJ2-7	13
TGTGCCAGCAGCGACAGGGGAGGCAGCAATCAGCCCCAGCATTTT	CASSDRGGSNQPQHF	many	TRBD1	TRBV6-1	TRBJ1-5	15
TGTGCCAGCAGTTTATTACGGCTTCTTCCCTCACCCCTCCACTTT	CASSLLRLLPSPLHF	.	.	TRBV28	TRBJ1-6	15
TGTGCCAGCAGCAAGGACGGCGCGAGCTCCTACGAGCAGTACTTC	CASSKDGASSYEQYF	many	.	TRBV7-9	TRBJ2-7	15
TGTGCCAGCAGTTCAATAGGGATAGGGGAAAAACTGTTTTTT	CASSSIGIGEKLFF	.	.	TRBV12-3/TRBV12-4	TRBJ1-4	14
TGCAGCGTCGGGGGAGTACAGGGTAGCAATCAGCCCCAGCATTTT	CSVGGVQGSNQPQHF	many	.	TRBV29-1	TRBJ1-5	15
TGTGCCAGCAGTCCCCTGGCCGGGGGAGGAGGTCAGCCCCAGCATTTT	CASSPLAGGGGQPQHF	many	.	TRBV28	TRBJ1-5	16
TGTGCCAGCAGCTTAAGTTGGGCGACAGTTTTAGCCAAAAACATTCAGTACTTC	CASSLSWATVLAKNIQYF	.	.	TRBV11-2	TRBJ2-4	18
TGTGCCATCAGTACACTAGCGGGAGGAGAGGACGAGCAGTACTTC	CAISTLAGGEDEQYF	.	TRBD2	TRBV10-3	TRBJ2-7	15
TGTGCCAGCAGCTTAGGGGACAGGGGGCTGAATCAGCCCCAGCATTTT	CASSLGDRGLNQPQHF	few	TRBD1	TRBV11-2	TRBJ1-5	16
TGTGCCAGCAGCCCCGGGAGTTTACGGGCAGATACGCAGTATTTT	CASSPGSLRADTQYF	few	.	TRBV6-2/TRBV6-3	TRBJ2-3	15
TGTGCCAGCAGCCCCCCGGGGGCGTTCGATGGCTACACCTTC	CASSPPGAFDGYTF	many	.	TRBV28	TRBJ1-2	14
TGTGCCAGCAGCTTTACAGGGGACGCAAGTAAAGCGAACACTGAAGCTTTCTTT	CASSFTGDASKANTEAFF	many	TRBD1	TRBV28	TRBJ1-1	18
TGTGCCAGCACGGGACAGGCGGGAAAACTGTTTTTT	CASTGQAGKLFF	many	TRBD1	TRBV18	TRBJ1-4	12
TGTGCCAGTAGTATTGGGACAGCGGAAGGAGCCTCCTATGGCTACACCTTC	CASSIGTAEGASYGYTF	.	TRBD1	TRBV19	TRBJ1-2	17
TGTGCCAGCAGCTCCCAGGAGCGGGGCTACAATGAGCAGTTCTTC	CASSSQERGYNEQFF	.	TRBD2	TRBV7-3	TRBJ2-1	15
TGCAGCGTTGAGGACCTGCGGGAGAGCTCCTACGAGCAGTACTTC	CSVEDLRESSYEQYF	.	TRBD2	TRBV29-1	TRBJ2-7	15
TGTGCCAGGGGACGACTAGCGGAGAGCTCCTACGAGCAGTACTTC	CARGRLAESSYEQYF	many	TRBD2	TRBV2	TRBJ2-7	15
TGTGCCAGCAGTTCTAGTACTCCAGATACGCAGTATTTT	CASSSSTPDTQYF	.	.	TRBV28	TRBJ2-3	13
TGTGCCAGCAGTTACGCAGCGGGGGGGCCGGGCACCGGGGAGCTGTTTTTT	CASSYAAGGPGTGELFF	few	TRBD2	TRBV6-2/TRBV6-3	TRBJ2-2	17
TGTGCCTGGAGTGGCTTGACAGGGGAGAGGCAGGAGACCCAGTACTTC	CAWSGLTGERQETQYF	.	TRBD1	TRBV30	TRBJ2-5	16
TGTGCCAGCTCACCCGTCAGGTGGGAGTCCGGGGAGCTGTTTTTT	CASSPVRWESGELFF	.	.	TRBV18	TRBJ2-2	15
TGTGCCAGCACCCCCTTCTATATCAGCCCTCCCATGGAGACCCAGTACTTC	CASTPFYISPPMETQYF	many	.	TRBV28	TRBJ2-5	17
TGTGCCAGCAGTATCAATCTGGGAAATCAGCCCCAGCATTTT	CASSINLGNQPQHF	many	.	TRBV6-1	TRBJ1-5	14
TGTGCCAGCTCCCGACGGCCGAACACTGAAGCTTTCTTT	CASSRRPNTEAFF	many	.	TRBV6-1	TRBJ1-1	13
TGCGCCAGCAGCCTCTTTAGTGAGGAGACCCAGTACTTC	CASSLFSEETQYF	few	.	TRBV5-1	TRBJ2-5	13
TGTGCCAGCAGTCCGACTAGCGGGAGGGTATTCAGCACAGATACGCAGTATTTT	CASSPTSGRVFSTDTQYF	few	TRBD2	TRBV27	TRBJ2-3	18
TGTGCCAGCAGTCTGGAATTTGGGCCCCAGCATTTT	CASSLEFGPQHF	many	.	TRBV2	TRBJ1-5	12